This T cell receptor (beta chain) was captured by sequencing in a study of cytomegalovirus exposure and HLA in healthy donors. Study overall: Most genotyped donors, 65% to 90% of 300 to 400, had Caucasian-associated genetic ancestry.

There are 16 residues in the CDR3. Unmatched junction bases numbered 9, after V lost 5 bases and J lost 5 bases. Germline lookup yields CDR1 SEHNR and CDR2 FQNEAQ (reference sequence). Vbeta (60) and Jbeta (13) primers were used in the PCR. Sequencing used immunoSEQ multiplex PCR; TCRdb keeps in-frame clones, though not all of them. The table records some 200,000 clones, about 80% of them present only once. The chain uses TRBV7-9 and TRBJ2-5, with TRBD2 matching 12 bases. The receptor was derived from a woman aged 45-60 years in good health and CMV-seropositive. The sequenced material came from PBMCs. CDR3: CASSPRTSGERETQYF. The DNA of the CDR3 is TGTGCCAGCAGCCCCCGGACTAGCGGGGAGAGGGAGACCCAGTACTTC.